This is a list of T cell receptor beta chains from one sample in a study of blood T cells in healthy people across ages. MiXCR was run by TCRdb on the 5' RACE reads, yielding one entry per CDR3 protein. The data show more than 1,000,000 distinct CDR3 sequences, 25% seen once. The sample also formed part of further work on T cells of mothers and their children.

Input material: blood. All receptors derive from a girl under 10 years old in good health. CDR3s include the opening cysteine and the closing phenylalanine or tryptophan. D genes are given only for firm matches. Where a row states a size, it is once, few, many or the class of an expanded clone; other rows omit it.

CDR3nt	CDR3aa	v_gene	abundance	d_gene	j_gene
TGTGCCAGCAGTTTAATCTCGGAGCAAGGGCAGTTCTTC	CASSLISEQGQFF	TRBV27	-	-	TRBJ2-1
TGCGCCAGCAGCTTCGTCGCGGGCACAGATACGCAGTATTTT	CASSFVAGTDTQYF	TRBV5-1	few	-	TRBJ2-3
TGTGCCAGCAGCGTAGAAAGGGGGGCTAGCGGGGCGTACCAAGAGACCCAGTACTTC	CASSVERGASGAYQETQYF	TRBV9	few	TRBD2	TRBJ2-5
TGCAGCGTTGTGGAAAACAGATTGAGCTCCTACGAGCAGTACTTC	CSVVENRLSSYEQYF	TRBV29-1	few	-	TRBJ2-7
TGTGCCAGCAGCCAGTCCGGGACTAGAGCCGAGCAGTTCTTC	CASSQSGTRAEQFF	TRBV7-2	-	TRBD2	TRBJ2-1
TGTGCCGGCAGCTTAAAGGAAAAGGGCGAGCAGTACTTC	CAGSLKEKGEQYF	TRBV13	-	-	TRBJ2-7
TGTGCCAGCAAGGGAGGGGGACAAGAGACCCAGTACTTC	CASKGGGQETQYF	TRBV12-3/TRBV12-4	-	-	TRBJ2-5
TGCAGCGTCGCATCATCTTGGTATCCGGATACGAAGCAGTACTTC	CSVASSWYPDTKQYF	TRBV29-1	-	-	TRBJ2-5
TGCAGTGCTAGGATGGCAGAACCGGGCAATGAGCAGTTCTTC	CSARMAEPGNEQFF	TRBV20-1	-	-	TRBJ2-1
TGTGCCAGCAGCTCCCCCGCAGGGGCCAACACTGAAGCTTTCTTT	CASSSPAGANTEAFF	TRBV6-5	-	-	TRBJ1-1
TGCAGTGCTCCTACTAGCGGGGTACGCAATGAGCAGTTCTTC	CSAPTSGVRNEQFF	TRBV20-1	-	TRBD2	TRBJ2-1
TGCAGCGTTGCTGGAAGGGCTAACTATGGCTACACCTTC	CSVAGRANYGYTF	TRBV29-1	-	-	TRBJ1-2
TGTGCCAGCAGTTACTCAGCTAGCGGGTACGAGCAGTACTTC	CASSYSASGYEQYF	TRBV6-6	-	TRBD2	TRBJ2-7
TGCAGTGCTAGACAGCCTTCCAATCAGCCCCAGCATTTT	CSARQPSNQPQHF	TRBV20-1	few	-	TRBJ1-5
TGTGCCACTAGCGGGGAAGCCTTATCCACAGATACGCAGTATTTT	CATSGEALSTDTQYF	TRBV6-5	-	TRBD2	TRBJ2-3
TGTGCCAGCTCGAAAAGGACGTCAGCTAGCGGGCTGTACAATGAGCAGTTCTTC	CASSKRTSASGLYNEQFF	TRBV4-2	-	TRBD2	TRBJ2-1
TGCAGTGCTAGAAAAGACTTCCATCGGTGGGATACGCAGTATTTT	CSARKDFHRWDTQYF	TRBV20-1	once	-	TRBJ2-3
TGTGCCAGCAGCAACACCTTCGGACAGGGTGATGGCTACACCTTC	CASSNTFGQGDGYTF	TRBV13	-	TRBD1	TRBJ1-2
TGTGCCAGCAGCTTAGTCCGAGGAAACACCATATATTTT	CASSLVRGNTIYF	TRBV11-2	-	-	TRBJ1-3
TGTGCCAGCAGCCTCTGGGGGCAAGTTGGAACCGGGGAGCTGTTTTTT	CASSLWGQVGTGELFF	TRBV11-2	-	-	TRBJ2-2
TGCGCCAGCAGCCAAGCGTCACTAGACCCCGAGCAGTACTTC	CASSQASLDPEQYF	TRBV4-1	few	-	TRBJ2-7
TGCGCCAGCAGCCCAAATTTTAGGGGAAACTATGGCTACACCTTC	CASSPNFRGNYGYTF	TRBV4-3	-	-	TRBJ1-2
TGTGCCAGCAGTTTTGGAGCGCTCTCGGGGGGCGAGCAGTACTTC	CASSFGALSGGEQYF	TRBV27	-	TRBD2	TRBJ2-7
TGTGCCAGCAGGATACAACTCAGGGGGCTCCGATCATCTGCTTTCAATGAGCAGTTCTTC	CASRIQLRGLRSSAFNEQFF	TRBV12-3/TRBV12-4	-	TRBD1	TRBJ2-1
TGTGCCAGCAGCTTGTCAGGTGGTATGTACGAGCAGTACTTC	CASSLSGGMYEQYF	TRBV5-6	few	-	TRBJ2-7
TGTGCCAGCAGTAGCTTACTAGCTCTTGGGGCCAACGTCCTGACTTTC	CASSSLLALGANVLTF	TRBV12-3/TRBV12-4	few	-	TRBJ2-6
TGTGCCACGTGGACAGGGAACACTGAAGCTTTCTTT	CATWTGNTEAFF	TRBV10-3	few	TRBD1	TRBJ1-1
TGTGCCAGCAGTTTAGCTCGTAGCGGGAGGGTAAACACCGGGGAGCTGTTTTTT	CASSLARSGRVNTGELFF	TRBV12-3/TRBV12-4	-	TRBD2	TRBJ2-2
TGCAGCGTTGATGTGGGGGAGGTCGAAGAGACCCAGTACTTC	CSVDVGEVEETQYF	TRBV29-1	few	-	TRBJ2-5
TGTGCCACCAGCAGAGATTACGGCTACGAGCAGTACTTC	CATSRDYGYEQYF	TRBV15	few	-	TRBJ2-7
TGCGCCAGCAGCCAAGAAGTCGGATTAGCTACCGGGGAGCTGTTTTTT	CASSQEVGLATGELFF	TRBV4-3	-	-	TRBJ2-2
TGTGCCAGCAGCTTGATGGTGGCTCAGCCCCAGCATTTT	CASSLMVAQPQHF	TRBV7-2	few	-	TRBJ1-5
TGTGCCAGCAGTTTCGGGAGGGTGAGTCTCTCGGAGCAGTACTTC	CASSFGRVSLSEQYF	TRBV27	few	TRBD2	TRBJ2-7
TGTGCCAGCAGCAAACTCCCGGGACAGGGTTCCTACGAGCAGTACTTC	CASSKLPGQGSYEQYF	TRBV21-1	few	-	TRBJ2-7
TGCGCCAGCAGCCCTTCACTAGCGGGGCACGAGCAGTACTTC	CASSPSLAGHEQYF	TRBV5-1	-	TRBD2	TRBJ2-7
TGTGCCAGCATTCCATCTAGCGGGAGTTTCAATGAGCAGTTCTTC	CASIPSSGSFNEQFF	TRBV12-3/TRBV12-4	-	TRBD2	TRBJ2-1
TGTGCCAGCAGTGATTCGCGCGGGCCCCTCACAGATACGCAGTATTTT	CASSDSRGPLTDTQYF	TRBV25-1	-	-	TRBJ2-3
TGTGCCAGCAGCCCCTTGGGCCTAGCGGGGGGACTGGACATTCAGTACTTC	CASSPLGLAGGLDIQYF	TRBV7-2	-	TRBD2	TRBJ2-4
TGTGCCAGCTCCGAGGGGCAGCCCCAGCATTTT	CASSEGQPQHF	TRBV6-1	many	-	TRBJ1-5
TGTGCCAGCAGCTTGCAGCGGGGGCCTCAAGAGACCCAGTACTTC	CASSLQRGPQETQYF	TRBV11-3	-	TRBD2	TRBJ2-5